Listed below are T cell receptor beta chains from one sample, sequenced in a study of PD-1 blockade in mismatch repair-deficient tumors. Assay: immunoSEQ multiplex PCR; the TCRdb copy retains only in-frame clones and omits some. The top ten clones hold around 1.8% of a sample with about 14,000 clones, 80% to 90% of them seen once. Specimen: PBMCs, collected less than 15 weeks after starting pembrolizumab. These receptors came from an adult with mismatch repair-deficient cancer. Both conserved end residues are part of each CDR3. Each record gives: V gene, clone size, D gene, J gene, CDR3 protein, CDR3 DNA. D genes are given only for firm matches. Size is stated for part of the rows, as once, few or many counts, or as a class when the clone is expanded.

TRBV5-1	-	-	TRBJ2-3	CASSLLPGGTDTQYF	TGCGCCAGCAGCCTACTCCCGGGGGGCACAGATACGCAGTATTTT
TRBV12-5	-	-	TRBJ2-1	CASGLGQYNEQFF	TGTGCTAGTGGTTTGGGACAGTACAATGAGCAGTTCTTC
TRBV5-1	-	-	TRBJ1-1	CASSLVVNTEAFF	TGCGCCAGCAGCTTGGTTGTAAACACTGAAGCTTTCTTT
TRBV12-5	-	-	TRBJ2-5	CASGLGAAPQETQYF	TGTGCTAGTGGTTTGGGGGCAGCACCCCAAGAGACCCAGTACTTC
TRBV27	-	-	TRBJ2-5	CASSPNRVTETQYF	TGTGCCAGCAGCCCCAACAGGGTTACGGAGACCCAGTACTTC
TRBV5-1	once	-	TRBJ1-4	CASSLGGGTNEKLFF	TGCGCCAGCAGCTTGGGAGGTGGTACTAATGAAAAACTGTTTTTT
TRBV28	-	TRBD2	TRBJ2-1	CASGTSGREGQFF	TGTGCCAGCGGGACTAGCGGGAGGGAGGGGCAGTTCTTC
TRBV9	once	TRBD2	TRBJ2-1	CASSLRTSGMGINNEQFF	TGTGCCAGCAGCCTACGGACTAGCGGGATGGGGATTAACAATGAGCAGTTCTTC
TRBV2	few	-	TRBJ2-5	CASRGQVGGTQYF	TGTGCCAGCAGGGGTCAAGTAGGGGGGACCCAGTACTTC
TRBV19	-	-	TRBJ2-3	CASSSVASSTDTQYF	TGTGCCAGTAGTTCAGTGGCTTCTAGCACAGATACGCAGTATTTT
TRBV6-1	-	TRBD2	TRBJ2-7	CASTGLAGGYEQYF	TGTGCCAGCACCGGACTAGCGGGCGGATACGAGCAGTACTTC
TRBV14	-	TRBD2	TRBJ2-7	CASSKVAGGSYEQYF	TGTGCCAGCAGCAAAGTAGCGGGAGGCTCCTACGAGCAGTACTTC
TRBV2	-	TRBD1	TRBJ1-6	CASRVKETGSPLHF	TGTGCCAGCAGAGTTAAAGAGACAGGGTCACCCCTCCACTTT
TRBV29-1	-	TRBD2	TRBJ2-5	CSVGTQDTGGQETQYF	TGCAGCGTTGGAACTCAGGACACGGGGGGCCAAGAGACCCAGTACTTC
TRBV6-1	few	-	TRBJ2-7	CASDGGYEQYF	TGTGCCAGCGACGGAGGGTACGAGCAGTACTTC
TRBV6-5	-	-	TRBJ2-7	CATRVTSSYEQYF	TGTGCCACGAGGGTGACGAGTTCCTACGAGCAGTACTTC
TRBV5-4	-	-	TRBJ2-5	CASSLPGEETQYF	TGTGCCAGCAGCTTACCGGGAGAAGAGACCCAGTACTTC
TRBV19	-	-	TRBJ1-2	CASSMSTGSFYGYTF	TGTGCCAGTAGTATGTCAACAGGCTCCTTCTATGGCTACACCTTC
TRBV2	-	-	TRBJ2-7	CASSALPPSFLSYEQYF	TGTGCCAGCAGTGCCCTCCCCCCTAGTTTCTTATCCTACGAGCAGTACTTC
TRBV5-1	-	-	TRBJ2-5	CASSLEGRETQYF	TGCGCCAGCAGCTTGGAGGGGCGCGAGACCCAGTACTTC
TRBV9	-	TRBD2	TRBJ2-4	CASSVEAGPAKNIQYF	TGTGCCAGCAGCGTTGAAGCGGGACCAGCCAAAAACATTCAGTACTTC
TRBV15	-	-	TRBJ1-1	CATSSPSAGNTEAFF	TGTGCCACCAGCAGCCCCTCCGCGGGGAACACTGAAGCTTTCTTT
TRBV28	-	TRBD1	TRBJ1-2	CASSLQPYRGGYTF	TGTGCCAGCAGTTTACAACCATACAGGGGAGGCTACACCTTC
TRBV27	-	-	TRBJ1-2	CASSHDMDTVYGYTF	TGTGCCAGCAGCCACGATATGGACACAGTCTATGGCTACACCTTC
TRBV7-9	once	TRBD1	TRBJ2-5	CASSRQGGELETQYF	TGTGCCAGCAGCAGACAGGGGGGGGAGTTGGAGACCCAGTACTTC
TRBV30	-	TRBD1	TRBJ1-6	CAWSTGGNSPLHF	TGTGCCTGGAGTACAGGGGGTAATTCACCCCTCCACTTT
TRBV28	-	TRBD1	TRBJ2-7	CASSALGGQGIRYEQYF	TGTGCCAGCAGTGCTTTGGGGGGACAGGGGATTCGATACGAGCAGTACTTC
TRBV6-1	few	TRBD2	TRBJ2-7	CASRTSASYEQYF	TGTGCCAGCAGAACTAGCGCTTCCTACGAGCAGTACTTC
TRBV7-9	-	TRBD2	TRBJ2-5	CASSLWTSKQETQYF	TGTGCCAGCAGCTTGTGGACTAGCAAGCAAGAGACCCAGTACTTC
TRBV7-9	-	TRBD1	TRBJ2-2	CASSFDRVGELFF	TGTGCCAGCAGCTTCGACAGGGTCGGGGAGCTGTTTTTT
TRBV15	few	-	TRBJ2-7	CATSRDAGSSYEQYF	TGTGCCACCAGCAGAGATGCCGGGAGCTCCTACGAGCAGTACTTC
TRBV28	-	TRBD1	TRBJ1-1	CASSTEGARGGRAFF	TGTGCCAGCAGTACGGAGGGGGCGCGGGGCGGCAGGGCTTTCTTT
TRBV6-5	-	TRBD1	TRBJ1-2	CATRGQGAGGYTF	TGTGCCACCAGGGGACAGGGGGCAGGTGGCTACACCTTC
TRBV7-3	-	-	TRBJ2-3	CASSLGGASTDTQYF	TGTGCCAGCAGCTTAGGGGGCGCTAGCACAGATACGCAGTATTTT
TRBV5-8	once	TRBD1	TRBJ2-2	CASSLDRGTLTGELFF	TGTGCCAGCAGCTTGGACAGGGGAACGTTGACCGGGGAGCTGTTTTTT
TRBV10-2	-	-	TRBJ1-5	CASSEPRANSNQPQHF	TGCGCCAGCAGTGAGCCCAGGGCGAATAGCAATCAGCCCCAGCATTTT
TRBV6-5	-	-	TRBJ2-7	CASSYSKIPTEEQYF	TGTGCCAGCAGTTACTCGAAAATCCCCACGGAGGAGCAGTACTTC
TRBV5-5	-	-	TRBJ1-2	CASSPGQLLYGYTF	TGTGCCAGCAGCCCAGGACAGCTACTCTATGGCTACACCTTC
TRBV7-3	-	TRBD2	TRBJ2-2	CASSSGGFNTGELFF	TGTGCCAGCAGTAGCGGGGGGTTTAACACCGGGGAGCTGTTTTTT
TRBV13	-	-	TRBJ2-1	CASKRAGLVNEQFF	TGTGCCAGCAAAAGAGCAGGGCTGGTCAATGAGCAGTTCTTC